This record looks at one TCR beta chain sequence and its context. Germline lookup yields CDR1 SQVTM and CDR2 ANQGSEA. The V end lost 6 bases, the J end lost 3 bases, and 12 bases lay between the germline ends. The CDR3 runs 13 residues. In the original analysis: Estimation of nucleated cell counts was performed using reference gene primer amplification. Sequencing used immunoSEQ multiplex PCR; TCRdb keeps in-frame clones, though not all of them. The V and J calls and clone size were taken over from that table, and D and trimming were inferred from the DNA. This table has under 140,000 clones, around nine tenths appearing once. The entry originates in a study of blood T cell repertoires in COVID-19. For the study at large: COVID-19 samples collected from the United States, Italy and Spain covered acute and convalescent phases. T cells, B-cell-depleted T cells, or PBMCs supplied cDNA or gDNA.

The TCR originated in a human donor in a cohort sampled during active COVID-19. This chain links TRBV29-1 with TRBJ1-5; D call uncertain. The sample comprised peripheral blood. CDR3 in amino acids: CSVGENNNQPQHF. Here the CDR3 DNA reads TGCAGCGTGGGCGAAAATAACAATCAGCCCCAGCATTTT.